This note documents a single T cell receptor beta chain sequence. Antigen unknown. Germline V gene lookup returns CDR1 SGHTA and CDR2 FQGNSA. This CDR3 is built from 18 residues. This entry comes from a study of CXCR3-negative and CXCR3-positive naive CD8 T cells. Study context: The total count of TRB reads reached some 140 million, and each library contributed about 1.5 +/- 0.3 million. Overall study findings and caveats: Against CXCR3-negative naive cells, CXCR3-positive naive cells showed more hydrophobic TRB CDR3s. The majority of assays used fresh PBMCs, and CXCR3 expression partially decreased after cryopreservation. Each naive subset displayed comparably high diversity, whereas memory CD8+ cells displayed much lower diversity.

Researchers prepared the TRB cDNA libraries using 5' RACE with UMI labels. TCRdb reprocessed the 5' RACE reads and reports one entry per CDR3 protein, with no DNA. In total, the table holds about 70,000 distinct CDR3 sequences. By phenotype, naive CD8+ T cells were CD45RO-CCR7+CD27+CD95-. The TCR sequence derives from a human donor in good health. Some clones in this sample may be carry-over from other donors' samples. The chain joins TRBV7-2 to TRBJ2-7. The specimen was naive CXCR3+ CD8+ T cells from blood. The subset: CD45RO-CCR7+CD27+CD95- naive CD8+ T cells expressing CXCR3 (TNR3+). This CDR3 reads CASSLGVIGSADSYEQYF.